This T cell receptor (beta chain) was captured by sequencing in a study of cytomegalovirus exposure and HLA in healthy donors. This CDR3 contains 13 residues. CDR1 is SGHNT and CDR2 is YYREEE in the germline V gene (reference sequence). With 4 bases removed from V and 2 bases from J, the gap between germline ends came to 6 bases. Study-wide results and limits: While the bulk of TCR sequences proved rare, some public TCRs turned up in many donors.

The table lists this clone with a few counts. Its matching antigen is unknown. Use of 60 Vbeta and 13 Jbeta primers characterized the PCR. Using immunoSEQ multiplex PCR, the repertoire was profiled, and TCRdb retains in-frame clones only, with some absent. This sample has about 140,000 clones; about a tenth occur once, and the top ten carry 1.5% to 2%. Donors were ostensibly healthy at sampling, although undocumented immune exposures were probable. The sequenced sample consisted of PBMCs. The chain uses TRBV5-4 and TRBJ1-4; TRBD1 might be the D (5 bases). This TCR was sampled from a male donor in good health and CMV-seronegative. The CDR3 DNA sequence: TGTGCCAGCAGCCGGGGGACTAATGAAAAACTGTTTTTT. This sequence encodes CASSRGTNEKLFF.